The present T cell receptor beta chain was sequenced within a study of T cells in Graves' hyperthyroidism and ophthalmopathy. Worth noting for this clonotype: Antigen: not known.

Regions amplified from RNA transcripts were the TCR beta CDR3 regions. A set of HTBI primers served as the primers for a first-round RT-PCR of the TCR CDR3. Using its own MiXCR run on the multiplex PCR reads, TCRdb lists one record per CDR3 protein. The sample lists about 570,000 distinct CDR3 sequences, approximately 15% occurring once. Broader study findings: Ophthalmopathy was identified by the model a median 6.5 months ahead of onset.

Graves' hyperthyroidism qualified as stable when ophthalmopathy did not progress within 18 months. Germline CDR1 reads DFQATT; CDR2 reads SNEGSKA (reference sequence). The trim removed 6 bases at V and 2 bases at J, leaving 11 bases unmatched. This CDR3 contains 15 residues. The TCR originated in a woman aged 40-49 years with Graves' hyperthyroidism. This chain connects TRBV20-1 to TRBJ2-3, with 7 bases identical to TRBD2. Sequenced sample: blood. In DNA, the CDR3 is TGCAGTGCCAATTCGAGGGACTACCACACAGATACGCAGTATTTT. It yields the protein CSANSRDYHTDTQYF.